This paragraph covers one T cell receptor beta chain sequence. The source of the sample is a study of blood T cell repertoires in COVID-19. Across the study: Samples came from the United States, Italy and Spain, spanning acute and convalescent COVID-19. In each case, the material was cDNA or gDNA derived from T cells, B-cell-depleted T cells, or PBMCs.

Authors' methods: It was from reference gene primer amplification that nucleated cell counts were estimated. The repertoire was sequenced with immunoSEQ multiplex PCR; TCRdb's copy has only in-frame clones and lacks some. Clone size and the V and J calls come from that table; the DNA yielded D and trimming. This table holds some 45,000 clones, roughly 87% found once. Material: peripheral blood. This TCR derives from a human donor in a cohort sampled during active COVID-19.

CDR3 region: CASSAEGSSYEQYF. The CDR3 coding sequence is TGTGCCAGCTCGGCGGAAGGAAGCTCCTACGAGCAGTACTTC. V and J are TRBV18 and TRBJ2-7; D is undetermined. Trimming took off 6 bases at V and 0 bases at J, with 12 bases between the two ends. The CDR3 spans 14 residues. Germline-derived CDR1 and CDR2 are KGHSH and LQKENI.